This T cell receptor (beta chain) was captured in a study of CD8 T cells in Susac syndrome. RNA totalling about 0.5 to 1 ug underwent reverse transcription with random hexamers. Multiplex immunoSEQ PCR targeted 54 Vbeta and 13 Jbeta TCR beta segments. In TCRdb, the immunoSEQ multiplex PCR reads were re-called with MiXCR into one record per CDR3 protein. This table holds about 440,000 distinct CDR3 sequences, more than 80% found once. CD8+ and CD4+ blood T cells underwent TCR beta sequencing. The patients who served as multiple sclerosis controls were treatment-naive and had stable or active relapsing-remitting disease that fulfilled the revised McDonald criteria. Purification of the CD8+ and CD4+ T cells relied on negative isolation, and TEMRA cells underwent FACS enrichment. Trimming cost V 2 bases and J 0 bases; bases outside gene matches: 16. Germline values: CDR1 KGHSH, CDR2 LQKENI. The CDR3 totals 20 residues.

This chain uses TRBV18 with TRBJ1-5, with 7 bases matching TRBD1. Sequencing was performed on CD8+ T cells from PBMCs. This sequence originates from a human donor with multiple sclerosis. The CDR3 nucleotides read TGTGCCAGCTCACCATCCCCAGGACAGGACGACATCTATAGCAATCAGCCCCAGCATTTT. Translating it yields CASSPSPGQDDIYSNQPQHF.